These 32 T cell receptor beta chains originate from one sample sequenced in a study of T cells in Graves' hyperthyroidism and ophthalmopathy. From RNA transcripts, TCR beta CDR3 regions were amplified. First-round RT-PCR of the TCR CDR3 relied on the HTBI primer set. TCRdb reprocessed the multiplex PCR reads with MiXCR, giving one entry per CDR3 protein. Of a few hundred thousand distinct CDR3 sequences listed, around 42% are singletons. Sequencing used peripheral blood or thyroid tissue (not recorded which). Receptors were obtained from a woman between 18 and 29 years old with Graves' hyperthyroidism.

In this sample, this clonotype turned up many times. V usage is TRBV7-9 and J usage is TRBJ1-4, with D possibly being TRBD1 (6 bases). From germline, CDR1 is SEHNR and CDR2 FQNEAQ (reference sequence). Trimming left V 4 bases short and J 13 bases short, with 19 bases between. This CDR3 has 14 amino acids. The CDR3 here is CASSYHRESTGLFF. The CDR3 nucleotides read TGTGCCAGCAGCTATCACAGGGAATCAACGGGACTGTTTTTT. The variable domain in full, with the rest retrieved from reference TRBV7-9 and TRBJ1-4, is DTGVSQNPRHKITKRGQNVTFRCDPISEHNRLYWYRQTLGQGPEFLTYFQNEAQLEKSRLLSDRFSAERPKGSFSTLEIQRTEQGDSAMYLCASSYHRESTGLFFGSGTQLSVL.

This CDR3 reads CAIWGPSGGGYTF. Here the CDR3 DNA reads TGTGCCATTTGGGGGCCCTCGGGAGGGGGCTACACCTTC. The V and J genes are TRBV2 and TRBJ1-2; TRBD1 is a possible D gene (6 bases). This CDR3 spans 13 amino acids. The V and J ends lost 10 bases and 8 bases respectively, with 20 bases between them. Looked up from germline, CDR1 is SNHLY and CDR2 is FYNNEI. Together with reference TRBV2 and TRBJ1-2, the CDR3 gives the full variable domain: EPEVTQTPSHQVTQMGQEVILRCVPISNHLYFYWYRQILGQKVEFLVSFYNNEISEKSEIFDDQFSVERPDGSNFTLKIRSTKLEDSAMYFCAIWGPSGGGYTFGSGTRLTVV.

This clonotype was counted only a few times. This chain links TRBV13 with TRBJ2-2, with D tentatively TRBD1 (6 bases). V lost 5 bases and J lost 5, with 15 bases in between. Germline loops: CDR1 PRHDT, CDR2 FYEKMQ (reference sequence). The CDR3 is 15 amino acids. As DNA, the CDR3 is TGTGCCAGCAGCGGACCGGGACAACGGACCGGGGAGCTGTTTTTT. Encoded protein: CASSGPGQRTGELFF.

In its sample, this clonotype was seen a few times. The chain is built from TRBV20-1 and TRBJ1-5, with D hard to call. Germline V CDR1 and CDR2: DFQATT, SNEGSKA (reference sequence). This CDR3 comprises 14 residues. V lost 3 bases, J lost 3 bases, and 12 bases lay in between. Here the CDR3 reads CSASGQTNNQPQHF. The CDR3 nucleotides read TGCAGTGCTAGCGGGCAGACTAACAATCAGCCCCAGCATTTT.

Ten or more counts support this clonotype. An end of the junction differs from the germline gene, which may be a read error. The rearrangement links TRBV7-9 to TRBJ2-7; 9 nucleotides agree with TRBD2. The germline gives CDR1 SEHNR, CDR2 FQNEAQ (reference sequence). This CDR3 has 16 residues. The DNA of the CDR3 is TGCGCCAGCAGCCAAGGTATAGCGGGAGATGGCTACGAGCAGTACTTC. Translating it yields CASSQGIAGDGYEQYF.

This clonotype was observed many times. The genes are TRBV11-2 and TRBJ2-6, with D hard to call. With 5 bases removed from V and 0 bases from J, the gap between germline ends came to 8 bases. The CDR3 consists of 15 residues. Germline V gene lookup returns CDR1 SGHAT and CDR2 FQNNGV. The CDR3 is CASSPTYSGANVLTF. The CDR3 coding sequence is TGTGCCAGCAGCCCGACCTACTCTGGGGCCAACGTCCTGACTTTC. The whole variable domain, remainder taken from reference TRBV11-2 and TRBJ2-6, is EAGVAQSPRYKIIEKRQSVAFWCNPISGHATLYWYQQILGQGPKLLIQFQNNGVVDDSQLPKDRFSAERLKGVDSTLKIQPAKLEDSAVYLCASSPTYSGANVLTFGAGSRLTVL.

This clonotype appeared a few times. The rearrangement joins TRBV7-2 to TRBJ2-5; D is perhaps TRBD2 (5 bases). Germline V CDR1 and CDR2: SGHTA, FQGNSA. V was shortened by 1 base and J by 7 bases, with 13 bases between the two germline ends. There are 14 residues in the CDR3. This CDR3 reads CASSLGRTPRTQYF. The DNA for the CDR3 is TGTGCCAGCAGCTTAGGTAGGACTCCGAGGACCCAGTACTTC.

J is TRBJ2-6 and V is TRBV24-1; no clear D gene. Germline V gene lookup returns CDR1 KGHDR and CDR2 SFDVKD. V dropped 2 bases and J dropped 16 bases, with 11 bases sitting between them. CDR3 length equals 12 residues. The CDR3 loop is CATSDSVRGLTF. CDR3 bases: TGTGCCACCAGTGATTCGGTGCGTGGACTGACTTTC.

This clonotype was found once. The chain recombines TRBV15 with TRBJ2-7; possible D gene TRBD2, 6 bases. Germline CDR1 and CDR2: LNHNV and YYDKDF (reference sequence). The CDR3 has 14 residues. Trimming removed 2 bases at V and 1 base at J, with 9 bases between. The CDR3 loop is CATSRIGSSYEQYF. CDR3 bases: TGTGCCACCAGCAGAATCGGGAGTTCCTACGAGCAGTACTTC.

This chain uses TRBV29-1 with TRBJ1-6; the D gene is possibly TRBD1 (6 bases). The V end lost 8 bases, the J end lost 10 bases, and 12 bases lay between the germline ends. This CDR3 has 11 amino acids. Looked up from germline, CDR1 is SQVTM and CDR2 is ANQGSEA. CDR3 residues: CSSAGESPLHF. Written as DNA, the CDR3 is TGCAGCAGTGCAGGGGAATCACCCCTCCACTTT.

The chain is built from TRBV7-2 and TRBJ2-7, with 8 bases lining up with TRBD1. The CDR3 is 15 amino acids. Germline V gives CDR1 SGHTA, CDR2 FQGNSA. V trimming: 5 bases; J trimming: 4 bases; junction bases outside the gene matches: 10. The CDR3 region is CASSQEAGQAYEQYF. The CDR3 DNA reads TGTGCCAGCAGCCAAGAGGCGGGACAGGCTTACGAGCAGTACTTC.

This clonotype was detected many times. This chain links TRBV7-2 with TRBJ2-7; no firm D call. The CDR3 runs to 11 residues. Trimming left V 5 bases short and J 3 bases short, with 5 bases between. Germline V gives CDR1 SGHTA, CDR2 FQGNSA. The CDR3 DNA is TGTGCCAGCAGCGCACTCTACGAGCAGTACTTC. The encoded protein is CASSALYEQYF.

This chain joins TRBV12-3 or TRBV12-4 and TRBJ1-5, with unresolved D. This CDR3 has 14 residues. V lost 6 bases and J 2 bases, leaving 11 bases between the germline ends. CDR3 sequence (DNA): TGTGCCAGCAGCGTAGAGGCGGGCAATCAGCCCCAGCATTTT. Protein: CASSVEAGNQPQHF.

Only a few counts were recorded for this clonotype. The V call is TRBV5-1, the J call TRBJ1-2; possible D gene TRBD1, 5 bases. The CDR3 sequence is 14 residues long. V lost 1 base and J 3 bases, leaving 10 bases between the germline ends. The germline V gene has CDR1 SGHRS and CDR2 YFSETQ. CDR3 nucleotide sequence: TGCGCCAGCAGCTTGTTTCGGGGGGACTATGGCTACACCTTC. Amino acids: CASSLFRGDYGYTF. Full variable domain (missing parts from reference TRBV5-1 and TRBJ1-2): KAGVTQTPRYLIKTRGQQVTLSCSPISGHRSVSWYQQTPGQGLQFLFEYFSETQRNKGNFPGRFSGRQFSNSRSEMNVSTLELGDSALYLCASSLFRGDYGYTFGSGTRLTVV.

This chain uses TRBV29-1 with TRBJ1-5; 10 bases align to TRBD1. V gave up 8 bases and J gave up 4 bases; unmatched junction bases: 11. The length of the CDR3 is 15 residues. Germline CDR1 reads SQVTM; CDR2 reads ANQGSEA. CDR3 sequence (DNA): TGCAGCAGTGAAATGGGACAGGGGCAAAATCAGCCCCAGCATTTT. This codes for CSSEMGQGQNQPQHF.

This clonotype has a single count. The chain carries TRBV24-1 and TRBJ1-5, with D tentatively TRBD1 (6 bases). Germline loops: CDR1 KGHDR, CDR2 SFDVKD. The ends were cut back, 7 bases at V and 11 bases at J, with 23 bases in the middle. There are 15 residues in the CDR3. In DNA, the CDR3 is TGTGCCACCAGCAGACGGACAGAGAGGGATGAGACCCAGCATTTT. It is translated as CATSRRTERDETQHF.

The table lists this clonotype with a few counts. The chain joins TRBV12-3 or TRBV12-4 to TRBJ2-5; 7 bases are a match to TRBD2. The ends lost 5 bases at V and 7 bases at J; junction bases unmatched: 10. This CDR3 has 14 residues. The CDR3 DNA follows: TGTGCCAGCAGTGTAGGGACTACCGGGACGACCCAGTACTTC. Its protein is CASSVGTTGTTQYF.

A word on this clonotype: A much larger clone is a single base away; this may be a read error. V is TRBV6-1 and J is TRBJ2-5; TRBD2 agrees at 11 bases. The J segment lost 7 bases and the V segment lost 3 bases, leaving 10 bases of the junction unmatched. Germline loops: CDR1 MNHNS, CDR2 SASEGT. The CDR3 runs 16 residues. In DNA, the CDR3 is TGTGCCAGCAGTGAGGGAACCCTAGCGGGAGGAATGACCCAGTACTTC. This gives the protein CASSEGTLAGGMTQYF.

Ten or more counts support this clonotype. The chain joins TRBV7-2 to TRBJ1-3, with D possibly matching TRBD1 (5 bases). The CDR3 totals 14 residues. Germline CDR1 is SGHTA and CDR2 is FQGNSA. V lost 5 bases and J 3 bases, leaving 11 bases between the germline ends. The CDR3 reads CASSVQGFGNTIYF. The CDR3 DNA sequence: TGTGCCAGCAGCGTCCAGGGCTTTGGAAACACCATATATTTT.

The V call is TRBV10-1, the J call TRBJ1-1; perhaps TRBD1 as D (5 bases). Trimming stripped 2 bases from V and 5 bases from J, with 9 bases between. The CDR3 has 13 amino acids. The germline gives CDR1 WNHNN, CDR2 SYGVQD (reference sequence). The CDR3 reads CASSEGGDTEAFF. For the CDR3, the DNA is TGCGCCAGCAGTGAGGGGGGGGATACTGAAGCTTTCTTT.

Note on this clonotype: An end of the junction does not agree with germline; a read error may underlie this. The chain recombines TRBV10-3 with TRBJ1-2, with a weak D call TRBD1 (6 bases). Germline CDR1 ENHRY, CDR2 SYGVKD. The CDR3 has 11 residues. The CDR3 coding sequence is TGTGCCATCAGTGTATCGGGGGGGGCCGCCTTC. Protein product: CAISVSGGAAF.

The rearrangement joins TRBV4-2 to TRBJ1-4, with a tentative D call TRBD1 (5 bases). V was cut by 0 bases and J by 5 bases, with 19 bases left in between. Germline assignment: CDR1 LGHNA and CDR2 YNFKEQ. The CDR3 consists of 18 residues. The CDR3 here is CASSQDISLSGANEKLFF. The CDR3 nucleotides read TGTGCCAGCAGCCAAGATATATCCCTCAGTGGGGCAAATGAAAAACTGTTTTTT.

This clonotype has at least ten counts. This chain connects TRBV7-8 to TRBJ1-1; D gene ambiguous. The CDR3 contains 14 residues. CDR1 and CDR2 from the germline V gene are SGHVS and FQNEAQ. V lost 2 bases, J lost 2 bases, and 9 bases lay in between. CDR3 in amino acids: CASSLNPGNTEAFF. The CDR3 DNA reads as TGTGCCAGCAGCTTAAATCCGGGAAACACTGAAGCTTTCTTT.

The chain recombines TRBV29-1 with TRBJ1-3; 7 nucleotides line up with TRBD1. The germline gives CDR1 SQVTM, CDR2 ANQGSEA. J gave up 4 bases and V 6 bases, and 6 bases lay outside the gene matches. This CDR3 spans 13 amino acids. CDR3 DNA sequence: TGCAGCGTCGACAGGGTCTTCGGAAACACCATATATTTT. This codes for CSVDRVFGNTIYF.

The CDR3 region is CASSQVRDNSPLHF. The CDR3 DNA reads TGTGCCAGCAGCCAAGTAAGGGATAATTCACCCCTCCACTTT. V gene TRBV7-9 combines with J gene TRBJ1-6; D unclear. CDR3 length: 14 residues. Germline CDR1 reads SEHNR; CDR2 reads FQNEAQ (reference sequence). The ends were cut back, 5 bases at V and 5 bases at J, with 10 bases in the middle. The full variable domain, rest sourced from reference TRBV7-9 and TRBJ1-6, is DTGVSQNPRHKITKRGQNVTFRCDPISEHNRLYWYRQTLGQGPEFLTYFQNEAQLEKSRLLSDRFSAERPKGSFSTLEIQRTEQGDSAMYLCASSQVRDNSPLHFGNGTRLTVT.

The CDR3 loop reads CSAILGQGAPSYEQYF. The CDR3 DNA reads as TGCAGCGCCATTCTGGGACAGGGGGCCCCTTCCTACGAGCAGTACTTC. The rearrangement links TRBV29-1 to TRBJ2-7, with 12 bases identical to TRBD1. Germline trimming cut 7 bases from V and 1 base from J; bases unmatched to any gene: 11. Germline CDR1 SQVTM, CDR2 ANQGSEA. CDR3 length: 16 residues.

V and J are TRBV6-5 and TRBJ2-2, with 9 bases aligning to TRBD1. The V and J ends lost 6 bases and 7 bases, in that order; junction bases with no gene match: 12. The CDR3 loop spans 16 amino acids. CDR1 is MNHEY and CDR2 is SVGAGI in the germline V gene. In DNA form, the CDR3 reads TGTGCCAGCAGGCCGCTGGACAGGGGACCAGGCGGGGAGCTGTTTTTT. Encoded protein: CASRPLDRGPGGELFF.

In the case of this clonotype: This may arise from a read error, as a much more abundant clone is one base away. The chain combines TRBV5-1 with TRBJ1-6; tentatively, D is TRBD1 (6 bases). The CDR3 is 14 amino acids. Germline V gene data show CDR1 as SGHRS and CDR2 as YFSETQ. Trimming stripped 0 bases from V and 9 bases from J, with 10 bases between. This chain's CDR3 is CASSLDGGGSPLHF. The CDR3 DNA is TGCGCCAGCAGCTTGGACGGGGGCGGTTCACCCCTCCACTTT.

This rearrangement joins TRBV20-1 to TRBJ2-7; no clear D. Between the trimmed V and J ends, which lost 6 bases and 4 bases, there was a span of 10 bases. Germline V gene sequence: CDR1 DFQATT, CDR2 SNEGSKA (reference sequence). This CDR3 is built from 11 residues. CDR3 protein: CSARPEYEQYF. In DNA form, the CDR3 reads TGCAGTGCCAGACCAGAGTACGAGCAGTACTTC.

This clonotype has at least ten counts. The chain recombines TRBV15 with TRBJ1-6; the D gene is possibly TRBD1 (6 bases). CDR1 and CDR2 (germline): LNHNV, YYDKDF (reference sequence). The CDR3 runs to 15 residues. V lost 6 bases and J 8 bases, leaving 17 bases between the germline ends. The CDR3, as DNA: TGTGCCACCAGAAGGGGGGGGCAAGAGGATTCACCCCTCCACTTT. Translation gives CATRRGGQEDSPLHF.

A few counts support this clonotype. This chain connects TRBV7-9 to TRBJ2-5, with 8 bases lining up with TRBD1. The CDR3 runs 15 residues. J was trimmed by 1 base and V by 4 bases; bases with no gene match: 5. Looked up from germline, CDR1 is SEHNR and CDR2 is FQNEAQ (reference sequence). The CDR3 is CASSSGQAIQETQYF. In nucleotides, the CDR3 is TGTGCCAGCAGCTCGGGACAGGCGATCCAAGAGACCCAGTACTTC.

This rearrangement joins TRBV3-1 to TRBJ1-1; TRBD1 aligns across 8 bases. V trimming: 1 base; J trimming: 10 bases; junction bases outside the gene matches: 8. Germline assignment: CDR1 LGHDT and CDR2 YNNKEL (reference sequence). The CDR3 runs 14 residues. CDR3 DNA sequence: TGTGCCAGCAGCCAAGTTGGACAGGGAAGCCCAGCTTTCTTT. Translated: CASSQVGQGSPAFF.